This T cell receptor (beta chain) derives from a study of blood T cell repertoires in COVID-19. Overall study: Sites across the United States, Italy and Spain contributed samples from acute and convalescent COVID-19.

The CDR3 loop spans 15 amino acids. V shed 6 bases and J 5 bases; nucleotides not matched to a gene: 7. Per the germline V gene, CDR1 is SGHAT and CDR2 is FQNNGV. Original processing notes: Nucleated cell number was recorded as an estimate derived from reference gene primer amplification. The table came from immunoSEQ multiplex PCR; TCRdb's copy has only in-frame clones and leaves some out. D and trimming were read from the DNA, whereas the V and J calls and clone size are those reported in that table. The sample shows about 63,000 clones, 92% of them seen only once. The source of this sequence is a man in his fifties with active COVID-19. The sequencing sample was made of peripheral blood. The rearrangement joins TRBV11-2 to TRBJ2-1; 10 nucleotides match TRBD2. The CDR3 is CASRSTSGIHNEQFF. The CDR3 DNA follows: TGTGCCAGCAGATCCACTAGCGGGATTCACAATGAGCAGTTCTTC.